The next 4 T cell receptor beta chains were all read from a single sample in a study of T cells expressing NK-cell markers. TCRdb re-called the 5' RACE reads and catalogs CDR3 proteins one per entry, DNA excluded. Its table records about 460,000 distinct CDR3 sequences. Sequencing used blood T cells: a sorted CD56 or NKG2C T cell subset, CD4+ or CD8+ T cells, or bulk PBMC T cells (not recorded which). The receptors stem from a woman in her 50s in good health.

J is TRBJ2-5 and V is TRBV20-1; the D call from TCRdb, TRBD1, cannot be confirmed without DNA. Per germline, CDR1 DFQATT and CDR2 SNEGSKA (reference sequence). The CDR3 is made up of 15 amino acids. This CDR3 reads CSATSRRGFAETQYF.

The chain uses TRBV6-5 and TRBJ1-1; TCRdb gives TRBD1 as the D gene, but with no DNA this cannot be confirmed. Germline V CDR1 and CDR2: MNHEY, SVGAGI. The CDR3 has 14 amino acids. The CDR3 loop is CASSSNGGRTEAFF.

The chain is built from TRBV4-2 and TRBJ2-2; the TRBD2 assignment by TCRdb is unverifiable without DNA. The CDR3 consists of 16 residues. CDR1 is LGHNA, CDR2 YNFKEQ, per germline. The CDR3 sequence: CASSQGAGGDTGELFF.

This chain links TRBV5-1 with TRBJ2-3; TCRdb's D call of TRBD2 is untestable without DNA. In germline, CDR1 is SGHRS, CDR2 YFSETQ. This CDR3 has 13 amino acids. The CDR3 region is CASSGGLLDTQYF.